Listed here are 16 T cell receptor beta chains from one sample, sequenced in a study of CD8 T cells in Susac syndrome. RNA, at about 0.45 to 1 ug, was reverse transcribed with random hexamers. From the immunoSEQ multiplex PCR reads, TCRdb called clonotypes with MiXCR, one entry per CDR3 protein. The sample comprises more than 65,000 distinct CDR3 sequences, more than 85% of which are singletons, and roughly 0.22% rests with the top ten. The sequencing input was CD8+ T cells from PBMCs. These receptors all come from a human donor in good health.

V gene TRBV19 combines with J gene TRBJ1-1, with TRBD1 as a possible D gene (6 bases). The germline V and J ends were trimmed by 4 bases and 5 bases, with 14 bases remaining between them. Germline V gene sequence: CDR1 LNHDA, CDR2 SQIVND (reference sequence). The CDR3 is 14 residues long. In nucleotides, the CDR3 is TGTGCCAGTAGTAGATGGACAGAGGCTACTGAAGCTTTCTTT. This codes for CASSRWTEATEAFF.

The V gene is TRBV6-2 or TRBV6-3, the J gene TRBJ2-3; no firm D call. This CDR3 comprises 11 residues. The ends were cut back, 9 bases at V and 6 bases at J, with 10 bases in the middle. From germline, CDR1 is MNHEY and CDR2 SVGEGT. The CDR3 DNA reads TGTGCCAGTGGACCACCGGATACGCAGTATTTT. Its translation is CASGPPDTQYF.

V usage is TRBV2 and J usage is TRBJ2-1; the match to TRBD2 covers 11 bases. Germline CDR1 is SNHLY and CDR2 is FYNNEI. Germline trimming cut 3 bases from V and 0 bases from J; bases unmatched to any gene: 4. The CDR3 loop spans 17 amino acids. CDR3 amino acids: CASSDSSGGASYNEQFF. For the CDR3, the DNA is TGTGCCAGCAGTGACAGTAGCGGGGGGGCCTCCTACAATGAGCAGTTCTTC. The variable domain in full, completed from reference TRBV2 and TRBJ2-1, reads EPEVTQTPSHQVTQMGQEVILRCVPISNHLYFYWYRQILGQKVEFLVSFYNNEISEKSEIFDDQFSVERPDGSNFTLKIRSTKLEDSAMYFCASSDSSGGASYNEQFFGPGTRLTVL.

The chain recombines TRBV29-1 with TRBJ2-1, with 9 bases aligning to TRBD2. V gave up 5 bases and J gave up 7 bases; unmatched junction bases: 9. The CDR3 spans 14 residues. Germline CDR1 SQVTM, CDR2 ANQGSEA. The CDR3 here is CSVLSAGGPNEQFF. The CDR3 DNA sequence: TGCAGCGTTCTCTCAGCGGGGGGACCGAATGAGCAGTTCTTC.

The chain recombines TRBV28 with TRBJ1-5; 10 nucleotides line up with TRBD1. V shed 5 bases and J 11 bases; nucleotides not matched to a gene: 15. Germline CDR1 reads MDHEN; CDR2 reads SYDVKM. The CDR3 consists of 16 residues. The CDR3 reads CASSPNPGQGPLAQHF. CDR3 DNA sequence: TGTGCCAGCAGTCCTAACCCGGGACAGGGGCCTCTGGCCCAGCATTTT.

The CDR3 sequence is CASSTGAYNEQFF. CDR3 in DNA: TGTGCCAGCAGCACAGGGGCGTACAATGAGCAGTTCTTC. The chain combines TRBV7-2 with TRBJ2-1; 7 bases are shared with TRBD1. Losses at the gene ends were 5 bases for V and 4 bases for J; bases not matched to a gene: 2. In germline, CDR1 is SGHTA, CDR2 FQGNSA. The CDR3 has 13 amino acids.

This chain links TRBV5-5 with TRBJ2-7, with D unresolved. CDR3 length: 13 residues. The germline gives CDR1 SGHKS, CDR2 YYEKEE (reference sequence). V lost 2 bases, J lost 3 bases, and 9 bases lay in between. CDR3 sequence reads: CASSLGPDYEQYF. CDR3 nucleotide sequence: TGTGCCAGCAGCTTAGGGCCCGACTACGAGCAGTACTTC.

The chain recombines TRBV29-1 with TRBJ2-5; possibly TRBD1 or TRBD2 for D (6 bases each). The CDR3 covers 11 residues. Between the trimmed V and J ends, which lost 8 bases and 4 bases, there was a span of 11 bases. In germline, CDR1 is SQVTM, CDR2 ANQGSEA. The CDR3 here is CSIGGGETQYF. CDR3 in DNA: TGCAGCATAGGAGGGGGAGAGACCCAGTACTTC. Variable domain in full (rest from reference TRBV29-1 and TRBJ2-5): SAVISQKPSRDICQRGTSLTIQCQVDSQVTMMFWYRQQPGQSLTLIATANQGSEATYESGFVIDKFPISRPNLTFSTLTVSNMSPEDSSIYLCSIGGGETQYFGPGTRLLVL.

The rearrangement joins TRBV10-2 to TRBJ2-5; D remains ambiguous. The CDR3 covers 14 residues. Germline assignment: CDR1 WSHSY and CDR2 SAAADI. V was clipped by 1 base and J by 1 base, with 7 bases between them. The CDR3 nucleotides read TGCGCCAGCAGTGAGTGGGGTCTCCAAGAGACCCAGTACTTC. As protein: CASSEWGLQETQYF.

J is TRBJ2-7 and V is TRBV5-6; D assignment may be TRBD1 or TRBD2 (5 bases each). Trimming shortened V by 1 base and J by 7 bases, and 15 bases separated the two germline ends. Germline-derived CDR1 and CDR2 are SGHDT and YYEEEE. CDR3 size: 14 residues. Here the CDR3 DNA reads TGTGCCAGCAGCTTGATCCGTACCTGGGGGGAGCAGTACGTC. It encodes CASSLIRTWGEQYV.

The chain joins TRBV7-9 to TRBJ1-4, with D hard to call. The CDR3 has 13 amino acids. The ends were cut back, 2 bases at V and 15 bases at J, with 16 bases in the middle. CDR1 and CDR2 (germline): SEHNR, FQNEAQ (reference sequence). CDR3 DNA sequence: TGTGCCAGCAGCTTATCCCCCGCCCCTGAGGTGTTTTTT. As protein: CASSLSPAPEVFF.

The genes are TRBV7-9 and TRBJ1-2, with 7 bases lining up with TRBD1. This CDR3 region has 15 residues. Germline CDR1 SEHNR, CDR2 FQNEAQ (reference sequence). Trimming cost V 5 bases and J 2 bases; bases outside gene matches: 8. The CDR3: CASSQETGFNYGYTF. The CDR3 DNA reads as TGTGCCAGCAGCCAAGAGACAGGGTTCAACTATGGCTACACCTTC.

The chain couples TRBV11-2 to TRBJ2-5; 12 bases are shared with TRBD1. The J segment lost 4 bases and the V segment lost 0 bases, leaving 3 bases of the junction unmatched. The CDR3 consists of 16 residues. The germline V gene encodes CDR1 SGHAT and CDR2 FQNNGV. The DNA for the CDR3 is TGTGCCAGCAGCTTAGACCGGGACAGGGGGCGAGAGACCCAGTACTTC. As protein: CASSLDRDRGRETQYF. The variable domain in full, completed from reference TRBV11-2 and TRBJ2-5, reads EAGVAQSPRYKIIEKRQSVAFWCNPISGHATLYWYQQILGQGPKLLIQFQNNGVVDDSQLPKDRFSAERLKGVDSTLKIQPAKLEDSAVYLCASSLDRDRGRETQYFGPGTRLLVL.

The genes are TRBV23-1 and TRBJ2-2; D is possibly TRBD1 (7 bases). TRBV23-1 is assigned to the ORF class and has an uncertain function. V was pared by 5 bases and J by 5 bases, with 18 bases between. The CDR3 is 16 residues long. The CDR3 nucleotides read TGCGCCAGCAGTTTACGCCGGGACAGCGGGACCGGGGAGCTGTTTTTT. Encoded protein: CASSLRRDSGTGELFF.

J is TRBJ2-5 and V is TRBV25-1; 9 bases line up with TRBD2. Germline CDR1 reads MGHDK; CDR2 reads SYGVNS. This CDR3 has 20 amino acids. V shed 6 bases and J 4 bases; nucleotides not matched to a gene: 24. This CDR3 reads CASRYRDRERGDLGGETQYF. CDR3 nucleotides: TGTGCCAGCAGATACAGGGACCGAGAGCGGGGGGACCTAGGAGGAGAGACCCAGTACTTC.

The V and J genes are TRBV7-9 and TRBJ2-7, with 7 positions matching TRBD1. The length of the CDR3 is 14 residues. Trimming at V came to 4 bases and at J to 3 bases, leaving 6 bases not matched to a gene. Germline values: CDR1 SEHNR, CDR2 FQNEAQ (reference sequence). CDR3 protein: CASSSRRQGYEQYV. The CDR3 nucleotides read TGTGCCAGCAGCTCAAGACGACAGGGCTACGAGCAGTACGTC.